Sequencing of this T cell receptor (beta chain) was carried out in a study of CD8 T cells in ankylosing spondylitis. Study-level findings and limits: Characteristic, it appeared, of ankylosing spondylitis blood was a TCR beta motif of several highly homologous variants. A subset of motif variants has previously been described in the synovial fluid and blood of reactive arthritis. Disease-linked clones, CD8+, were relatively rare in peripheral blood.

Quantitative barcoded 5'-RACE was used to prepare TCR beta libraries. Each CDR3 protein gets one entry after TCRdb re-called the 5' RACE reads with MiXCR. Here the sample spans some 38,000 distinct CDR3 sequences, approximately 10% being singletons. CDR1 is LGHNA, CDR2 YNFKEQ, per germline. The V and J ends lost 1 base and 4 bases, in that order; junction bases with no gene match: 4. The CDR3 is 16 amino acids. This clonotype was detected ten times or more. As yet, its antigen is unknown. Sequencing was carried out using blood, either unsorted or a sorted T cell fraction (not recorded which). The clonotype comes from a male donor with ankylosing spondylitis or in good health (not recorded which). The J gene is TRBJ2-3, the V gene TRBV4-2; 11 bases align to TRBD2. CDR3 DNA sequence: TGTGCCAGCAGCCAAGCCGGGACTAGCGGAGCAGATACGCAGTATTTT. It is translated as CASSQAGTSGADTQYF.